This T cell receptor beta chain was observed in a study of PD-1 blockade in classical Hodgkin lymphoma. The time point: newly diagnosed, previously untreated cHL patient sample. Isolation of CD4+ T cells from thawed PBMCs was performed by magnetic negative selection. This CDR3 has 15 amino acids. V was pared by 5 bases and J by 3 bases, with 14 bases between. Germline V gene data show CDR1 as LNHDA and CDR2 as SQIVND (reference sequence). The assay was immunoSEQ multiplex PCR, and TCRdb's table has in-frame clones only and misses some. The sample holds around 20,000 clones; 89% are singletons and the top ten take around 0.25%.

The receptor comes from a human donor with classical Hodgkin lymphoma. The chain employs TRBV19 and TRBJ2-1; D unresolved. Input material: CD4+ T cells from blood. The CDR3, as DNA: TGTGCCAGTAGTGTAGGAAGGACCAACTACAATGAGCAGTTCTTC. It translates to CASSVGRTNYNEQFF.